This T cell receptor beta chain was observed in a study of T cells in Graves' hyperthyroidism and ophthalmopathy. Each patient was aged 18 to 65 and had newly diagnosed hyperthyroidism of under 2 months' duration. It was uncontrolled infection, other autoimmune disease, pregnancy or lactation that excluded patients. Clinical symptoms, serum thyroxine and TRAb, thyroid ultrasound and orbital computed tomography were used for the diagnoses. Fresh peripheral blood, roughly 10 ml of it, supplied the PBMCs. The CDR3 totals 14 residues. J lost 6 bases, V lost 8 bases, and 9 bases had no gene match. CDR1 is SNHLY and CDR2 is FYNNEI in the germline V gene. The sample holds many counts of this clonotype. Authors of the study amplified TCR beta CDR3 regions from RNA transcripts. During a first-round RT-PCR of the TCR CDR3, the HTBI primer set was used. Using its own MiXCR run on the multiplex PCR reads, TCRdb lists one record per CDR3 protein. The repertoire holds about 360,000 distinct CDR3 sequences, with 13% as singletons.

The clonotype originates from a woman younger than 30 with Graves' hyperthyroidism. The specimen sequenced was blood. This chain links TRBV2 with TRBJ2-2; 7 bases match TRBD1. As DNA, the CDR3 is TGTGCCAGCTCGCCAGGAAGGGGGCCCGGGGAGCTGTTTTTT. Its translation is CASSPGRGPGELFF.